This T cell receptor (beta chain) is from a study of T cells in Graves' hyperthyroidism and ophthalmopathy. Regions amplified from RNA transcripts were the TCR beta CDR3 regions. The HTBI primer set was used in a first-round RT-PCR of the TCR CDR3. Via MiXCR, TCRdb re-called the multiplex PCR reads, giving one row per CDR3 protein. The sample holds 560,000 or so distinct CDR3 sequences, about 20% seen once. V was trimmed by 7 bases and J by 4 bases, leaving 16 bases between them. The germline V gene encodes CDR1 SNHLY and CDR2 FYNNEI. The CDR3 sequence is 14 residues long. Patients were excluded because of uncontrolled infection, other autoimmune disease, pregnancy or lactation. PBMCs were sourced from less than 12 ml fresh peripheral blood.

Specimen: blood. The TCR originated in a man aged 40-55 years with Graves' ophthalmopathy. V gene TRBV2 combines with J gene TRBJ1-2; no definite D call. CDR3 sequence (DNA): TGTGCCAGCACGGGAGTCCTTACACCCTATGGCTACACCTTC. Translated, it gives CASTGVLTPYGYTF.